This T cell receptor (beta chain) emerged from a study of T cell responses to AZD1222 COVID-19 vaccine. As to this clone: Its antigen is still unknown.

Overall study results and limits: Clonal diversity was possibly underestimated, and white British individuals and females predominated among donors. Spike-specific TCR breadth and depth were elevated following two AZD1222 doses. Repertoires were obtained solely post-peak T cell response.

This CDR3 spans 14 amino acids. The V gene lost 3 bases and the J gene lost 3 bases, with 12 bases spanning the gap. The germline gives CDR1 LNHDA, CDR2 SQIVND (reference sequence). Assay used: immunoSEQ multiplex PCR; TCRdb lists only in-frame clones, some missing. There are around 140,000 clones in the sample; about 90% occur only once, and under 3.5% lies in the top ten. The TCR sequence derives from an adult in good health. The sequencing used peripheral blood, collected on day 0 of AZD1222 vaccination. This chain connects TRBV19 to TRBJ2-7, with D possibly called TRBD1 or TRBD2 (5 bases each). For the CDR3, the DNA is TGTGCCAGTAGTATTAGGGGACCTTTCTACGAGCAGTACTTC. As protein: CASSIRGPFYEQYF.